Presented here are 8 T cell receptor beta chains from one specimen sequenced in a study of T-cell reconstitution after alpha-beta-depleted transplantation in children. Unique molecular identifiers were used to barcode this TCRbeta library. TCRdb used MiXCR to reprocess the PCR reads, holding one entry per CDR3 protein. The table includes 260,000 or so distinct CDR3 sequences, more than 10% detected once. The material sequenced was PBMCs from the stem cell graft donor, taken from the stem cell graft. These receptors came from a human donor who donated a stem cell graft to a child with acute lymphoblastic leukemia.

This clonotype was detected many times. The CDR3 reads CASSSSGALETQYF. Written as DNA, the CDR3 is TGCGCCAGCAGCTCCTCGGGGGCCTTGGAGACCCAGTACTTC. The V call is TRBV5-1, the J call TRBJ2-5; D may be TRBD1 or TRBD2 (6 bases each). The germline V gene encodes CDR1 SGHRS and CDR2 YFSETQ. Trimming pared 3 bases from V and 5 bases from J, leaving 14 bases between. There are 14 residues in the CDR3.

This clonotype was found many times. This chain uses TRBV20-1 with TRBJ2-1; D is possibly TRBD2 (6 bases). The V and J ends lost 4 bases and 1 base respectively, with 11 bases between them. Germline V lookup: CDR1 DFQATT, CDR2 SNEGSKA (reference sequence). The CDR3 length is 14 residues. The CDR3 protein is CSAIGTGSYNEQFF. Here the CDR3 DNA reads TGCAGTGCTATCGGGACTGGGTCCTACAATGAGCAGTTCTTC.

In its sample, this clonotype was seen many times. The V call is TRBV7-2, the J call TRBJ1-2; D gene unclear. This CDR3 is built from 14 residues. The germline V and J ends were trimmed by 5 bases and 4 bases, with 14 bases remaining between them. Germline V gene sequence: CDR1 SGHTA, CDR2 FQGNSA. CDR3 nucleotide sequence: TGTGCCAGCAGCGCACAGACCAACAGCTATGGCTACACCTTC. This sequence encodes CASSAQTNSYGYTF.

This clonotype was picked up a small number of times. The V call is TRBV5-4, the J call TRBJ2-5, with D perhaps matching TRBD1 or TRBD2 (6 bases each). CDR1 and CDR2 (germline): SGHNT, YYREEE (reference sequence). Between the trimmed V and J ends, which lost 3 bases and 2 bases, there was a span of 8 bases. There are 13 residues in the CDR3. CDR3 DNA sequence: TGTGCCAGCAGCTCGGGGGCGCAAGAGACCCAGTACTTC. Translated: CASSSGAQETQYF.

This clonotype was observed at least ten times. The rearrangement joins TRBV20-1 to TRBJ1-1; the D gene is possibly TRBD1 (6 bases). The germline gives CDR1 DFQATT, CDR2 SNEGSKA (reference sequence). With 3 bases removed from V and 1 base from J, the gap between germline ends came to 12 bases. This CDR3 contains 14 residues. In nucleotides, the CDR3 is TGCAGTGCTAGGTGGGGGGGGCGGAACACTGAAGCTTTCTTT. This encodes CSARWGGRNTEAFF.

This clonotype was seen repeatedly, ten times or more. This chain joins TRBV29-1 and TRBJ2-5, with D perhaps given as TRBD1 or TRBD2 (5 bases each). V shed 3 bases and J shed 5 bases, with 13 bases lying between them. The V gene's germline CDR1 is SQVTM and CDR2 ANQGSEA. This CDR3 has 13 amino acids. In DNA form, the CDR3 reads TGCAGCGTTGAGGGACGCTCGGGGGAGACCCAGTACTTC. It specifies CSVEGRSGETQYF.

This clonotype was detected ten times or more. The gene calls are TRBV18 and TRBJ2-1; the match to TRBD1 covers 10 bases. The germline V gene has CDR1 KGHSH and CDR2 LQKENI. This CDR3 comprises 14 residues. V lost 1 base to trimming and J lost 8 bases; unmatched junction nucleotides: 2. DNA for the CDR3: TGTGCCAGCTCACCACTCGGGACAGGGGATGAGCAGTTCTTC. This codes for CASSPLGTGDEQFF.

The sample holds many counts of this clonotype. This rearrangement joins TRBV15 to TRBJ1-2; no clear D. The CDR3 consists of 15 residues. Germline CDR1 and CDR2: LNHNV and YYDKDF (reference sequence). The V and J ends lost 0 bases and 7 bases respectively, with 15 bases between them. This CDR3 reads CATSRDRKSGGGYTF. The CDR3 DNA reads as TGTGCCACCAGCAGAGATCGTAAGAGCGGTGGTGGCTACACCTTC. The full variable domain, in which reference TRBV15 and TRBJ1-2 provide the parts outside the CDR3, is DAMVIQNPRYQVTQFGKPVTLSCSQTLNHNVMYWYQQKSSQAPKLLFHYYDKDFNNEADTPDNFQSRRPNTSFCFLDIRSPGLGDTAMYLCATSRDRKSGGGYTFGSGTRLTVV.